This TCR beta chain was profiled in a study of T cell repertoires in cytomegalovirus infection. Study at large: Public signatures in TCR beta pointed to CMV infection and matching HLA type. Study observations and caveats: Cumulated frequencies of public TCR beta families served to identify carriers of CMV plus the relevant HLA.

Germline V gene lookup returns CDR1 SEHNR and CDR2 FQNEAQ (reference sequence). The CDR3 contains 13 residues. V was pared by 5 bases and J by 3 bases, with 10 bases between. TCRdb re-called the reads through MiXCR, storing one row per CDR3 protein. The sample lists around 450,000 distinct CDR3 sequences; around 10% were seen once. A few counts support this clonotype. What it recognizes is unknown. Sequencing input: PBMCs. The sequence came from a human donor in good health (CMV status not recorded). Some clones in this sample may be carry-over from other donors' samples. The chain combines TRBV7-9 with TRBJ1-2; no definite D call. CDR3 loop: CASSRDGYYGYTF. In nucleotides, the CDR3 is TGTGCCAGCAGCCGCGACGGTTACTATGGCTACACCTTC.